Listed below are T cell receptor beta chains from one sample, sequenced in a study of blood T cell repertoires in COVID-19. Using immunoSEQ multiplex PCR, the repertoire was profiled, and TCRdb retains in-frame clones only, with some absent. The sample has about 230,000 clones; just under 90% are singletons. Sequenced material: PBMCs or T cells enriched from blood (not recorded which). The origin of the receptors is a woman younger than 45 with acute COVID-19. Each CDR3 is given with its conserved first and last residue. Fields, in order: V gene, CDR3 length, clone size, D gene, J gene, CDR3 DNA, CDR3 protein. A D gene is named only where the DNA matches it firmly. For some rows the clone size is stated as once, few or many, or as a class when expanded; others skip it.

>TRBV3-1/TRBV3-2|16|-|TRBD1|TRBJ1-3
TGTGCCAGCAGCCGCTTCGACAGGGAGCCTGGAAACACCATATATTTT
CASSRFDREPGNTIYF
>TRBV30|15|-|TRBD1|TRBJ1-4
TGTGCCTGGAGTGTTTCAAGGACAGGGGTAGAAAAACTGTTTTTT
CAWSVSRTGVEKLFF
>TRBV29-1|11|once|-|TRBJ1-2
TGCAGCGCCGAGGCTAACTATGGCTACACCTTC
CSAEANYGYTF
>TRBV5-5|13|-|TRBD1|TRBJ1-1
TGTGCCAGCAGCCCTGACAGGGGCACTGAAGCTTTCTTT
CASSPDRGTEAFF
>TRBV11-2|16|-|TRBD2|TRBJ2-7
TGTGCCAGCAGCTCCAACAGCGGGGGGGCCACCTACGAGCAGTACTTC
CASSSNSGGATYEQYF
>TRBV28|15|-|-|TRBJ1-4
TGTGCCAGCAGGCCAGCGGGGGTAGGAAATGAAAAACTGTTTTTT
CASRPAGVGNEKLFF
>TRBV4-1|15|-|-|TRBJ1-2
TGCGCCAGCAGCCAAGAGCCCGACAGGAGCTATGGCTACACCTTC
CASSQEPDRSYGYTF
>TRBV4-1|15|-|TRBD2|TRBJ2-3
TGCGCCAGCAGAGGACTAGCGATCTCCACAGATACGCAGTATTTT
CASRGLAISTDTQYF
>TRBV21-1|17|-|-|TRBJ1-5
TGTGCCAGCAGCACGGACCGCGGGAACAATAGCAATCAGCCCCAGCATTTT
CASSTDRGNNSNQPQHF
>TRBV7-8|15|-|-|TRBJ1-4
TGTGCCAGCAGCGGTCGACAGTCAACTAATGAAAAACTGTTTTTT
CASSGRQSTNEKLFF
>TRBV7-9|15|-|TRBD2|TRBJ2-5
TGTGCCAGCAGCCCCCAGCGGGGGGGCCAAGAGACCCAGTACTTC
CASSPQRGGQETQYF
>TRBV6-2/TRBV6-3|15|-|-|TRBJ1-3
TGTGCCAGCAGTTACCTGAACAGGGCTGGAAACACCATATATTTT
CASSYLNRAGNTIYF
>TRBV4-2|17|-|-|TRBJ1-5
TGTGCCAGCAGCCAAGGCGGGGGGACCTATAGCAATCAGCCCCAGCATTTT
CASSQGGGTYSNQPQHF
>TRBV5-8|17|-|-|TRBJ1-3
TGTGCCAGCATCGATGGCAGGGGATTAGGATCGGGAAACACCATATATTTT
CASIDGRGLGSGNTIYF
>TRBV7-2|13|few|TRBD1|TRBJ1-1
TGTGCCAGCAGCTTAGCGAGGGACAGGTTCGCTTTCTTT
CASSLARDRFAFF
>TRBV5-1|13|once|-|TRBJ2-2
TGCGCCAGCAGCCCCGACAGCCCCGGGGAGCTGTTTTTT
CASSPDSPGELFF
>TRBV28|19|-|-|TRBJ1-5
TGTGCCAGCAGTTCCCCCCCCGCTGGGGCACGGATTAGCAATCAGCCCCAGCATTTT
CASSSPPAGARISNQPQHF
>TRBV5-8|12|-|-|TRBJ2-1
TGTGCCAGCAGCTTGCCTTGGGCCCCCCAGTTCTTC
CASSLPWAPQFF
>TRBV7-6|16|-|TRBD1|TRBJ1-5
TGTGCCAGCAGCTCAGGACAGGGAGGTTACAATCAGCCCCAGCATTTT
CASSSGQGGYNQPQHF
>TRBV12-3/TRBV12-4|13|-|-|TRBJ2-2
TGTGCCAGCAGTTGGGGGGTGGAGGGGGAGCTGTTTTTT
CASSWGVEGELFF
>TRBV6-2/TRBV6-3|12|-|-|TRBJ2-7
TGTGCCAGCAGCGCTCGGAGCTACGAGCAGTACTTC
CASSARSYEQYF
>TRBV7-9|14|-|TRBD1|TRBJ2-5
TGTGCCAGCAGCCTCGGGACAGGGAGAGAGACCCAGTACTTC
CASSLGTGRETQYF
>TRBV7-8|17|-|-|TRBJ1-6
TGTGCCAGCAGCAGCCATAACCCCTTAAAAGCCCGCTCACCCCTCCACTTT
CASSSHNPLKARSPLHF
>TRBV7-9|14|-|-|TRBJ1-3
TGTGCCAGCAGCTTAGGCAGCTCTGGAAACACCATATATTTT
CASSLGSSGNTIYF
>TRBV18|15|-|TRBD1|TRBJ1-3
TGTGCCAGCTCACCACAATGGACAGGTGGAAACACCATATATTTT
CASSPQWTGGNTIYF
>TRBV5-1|14|-|-|TRBJ1-4
TGCGCCAGCAGCTTGGACAGGGAAAATGAAAAACTGTTTTTT
CASSLDRENEKLFF
>TRBV25-1|14|few|TRBD1|TRBJ2-1
TGTGCCAGCGCCGGGACAGCCCCGGGCAATGAGCAGTTCTTC
CASAGTAPGNEQFF
>TRBV6-1|15|-|TRBD1|TRBJ1-6
TGTGCCAGCAGTGAATTGGGACAGGGGAATTCACCCCTCCACTTT
CASSELGQGNSPLHF
>TRBV19|15|-|TRBD1|TRBJ1-2
TGTGCCAGTAGTCCACGATCGACAGGGAACTATGGCTACACCTTC
CASSPRSTGNYGYTF
>TRBV7-2|14|-|TRBD1|TRBJ1-2
TGTGCCAGCAGCATCGGGACAGGGTCCTATGGCTACACCTTC
CASSIGTGSYGYTF
>TRBV3-1/TRBV3-2|11|-|-|TRBJ1-1
TGTGCCAGCAGCCAAGCTCTCGAAGCTTTCTTT
CASSQALEAFF
>TRBV5-4|13|-|-|TRBJ1-1
TGTGCCAGCAGCTTGGGCCGGGGCACTGAAGCTTTCTTT
CASSLGRGTEAFF
>TRBV4-1|18|few|TRBD2|TRBJ2-3
TGCGCCAGCAGCCAGGTAGCGGGGGGGCCCTATAGCACAGATACGCAGTATTTT
CASSQVAGGPYSTDTQYF
>TRBV7-9|14|-|-|TRBJ2-7
TGTGCCAGCAGCCATACGGACAGACCCTACGAGCAGTACTTC
CASSHTDRPYEQYF
>TRBV7-9|13|-|-|TRBJ2-7
TGTGCCAGCAGCAACCGGGAAATCTACGAGCAGTACTTC
CASSNREIYEQYF
>TRBV7-6|17|-|-|TRBJ1-1
TGTGCCAGCACCCCTCCTGGGGCCTTTATAATGAACACTGAAGCTTTCTTT
CASTPPGAFIMNTEAFF
>TRBV18|14|-|-|TRBJ1-1
TGTGCCAGCTCACCGACTACGGGTAACACTGAAGCTTTCTTT
CASSPTTGNTEAFF
>TRBV18|16|-|-|TRBJ1-4
TGTGCCAGCTCACCTGGGGCGGGACCAACTAATGAAAAACTGTTTTTT
CASSPGAGPTNEKLFF
>TRBV4-3|17|-|-|TRBJ1-6
TGCGCCAGCAGCCAAGATCTGCCCAGGGGTAATAATTCACCCCTCCACTTT
CASSQDLPRGNNSPLHF
>TRBV7-2|16|-|-|TRBJ1-5
TGTGCCAGCAGCTTAAATTCTCCGGGTCACAATCAGCCCCAGCATTTT
CASSLNSPGHNQPQHF
>TRBV6-5|14|-|-|TRBJ1-6
TGTGCCAGCAGGGACAGTTTCAATAATTCACCCCTCCACTTT
CASRDSFNNSPLHF
>TRBV29-1|12|once|-|TRBJ2-7
TGCAGCGCGACCTCAGGGGTGGGGGAGCAGTACTTC
CSATSGVGEQYF
>TRBV7-9|15|once|-|TRBJ2-5
TGTGCCAGCAGCTTAAGGCAGGGGTACCAAGAGACCCAGTACTTC
CASSLRQGYQETQYF
>TRBV30|14|-|TRBD1|TRBJ2-7
TGTGCCTGGAACCTTGGGACAGGGCGCTACGAGCAGTACTTC
CAWNLGTGRYEQYF
>TRBV4-1|15|-|TRBD1|TRBJ1-1
TGCGCCAGCAGCCAAGGGGACAGGGTGAACACTGAAGCTTTCTTT
CASSQGDRVNTEAFF
>TRBV27|14|-|-|TRBJ1-2
TGTGCCAGCAGTTTATCGGGGGGGATGAACGGCTACACCTTC
CASSLSGGMNGYTF
>TRBV4-3|14|-|TRBD1|TRBJ2-3
TGCGCCAGCAGCACCCGGACAGGGGCCGATACGCAGTATTTT
CASSTRTGADTQYF
>TRBV3-1/TRBV3-2|15|-|-|TRBJ1-4
TGTGCCAGCAGCCAAGACTCTTCTTCAGATGAAAAACTGTTTTTT
CASSQDSSSDEKLFF
>TRBV3-1/TRBV3-2|15|-|TRBD1|TRBJ1-2
TGTGCCAGCAGCCAAGTGCGAGGGGGCCCCTATGGCTACACCTTC
CASSQVRGGPYGYTF
>TRBV28|13|-|TRBD1|TRBJ2-5
TGTGCCAGCCGGGACAGGGGGCTAGAGACCCAGTACTTC
CASRDRGLETQYF
>TRBV18|17|-|-|TRBJ2-7
TGTGCCAGCTCCCCCCCGGGATTGGGCGGGGCCTTCGGGGAGCAGTACTTC
CASSPPGLGGAFGEQYF
>TRBV29-1|14|-|TRBD2|TRBJ2-3
TGCAGCGTCGGACTAGCGGGGGGGGCAGATACGCAGTATTTT
CSVGLAGGADTQYF
>TRBV10-2|14|-|-|TRBJ1-1
TGCGCCAGCAGAGTCGCGGGCGGAGAAAGTGTGGCTTTCTTT
CASRVAGGESVAFF
>TRBV7-2|13|-|-|TRBJ2-7
TGTGCCAGCAGTCGGGGGAGCTCCTACGAGCAGTACTTC
CASSRGSSYEQYF
>TRBV15|17|-|TRBD2|TRBJ2-3
TGTGCCACCAGCAGAGGACTAGCGGGGGGGAGGCCCCATATACAGTATTTT
CATSRGLAGGRPHIQYF
>TRBV6-2/TRBV6-3|14|-|-|TRBJ2-5
TGTGCCAGCAGTTTTCCAGGCGATCAAGAGACCCAGTACTTC
CASSFPGDQETQYF
>TRBV3-1/TRBV3-2|14|-|-|TRBJ1-1
TGTGCCAGCAGCCAGGAACTGGGCAGCACTGAAGCTTTCTTT
CASSQELGSTEAFF
>TRBV7-9|13|-|-|TRBJ2-7
TGTGCCAGCAGCTCGGACTTCTCCCCCGAGCAGTACTTC
CASSSDFSPEQYF
>TRBV5-8|14|once|-|TRBJ2-5
TGTGCCAGCAGCTTGGTTTGGCAAATGGAGACCCAGTACTTC
CASSLVWQMETQYF